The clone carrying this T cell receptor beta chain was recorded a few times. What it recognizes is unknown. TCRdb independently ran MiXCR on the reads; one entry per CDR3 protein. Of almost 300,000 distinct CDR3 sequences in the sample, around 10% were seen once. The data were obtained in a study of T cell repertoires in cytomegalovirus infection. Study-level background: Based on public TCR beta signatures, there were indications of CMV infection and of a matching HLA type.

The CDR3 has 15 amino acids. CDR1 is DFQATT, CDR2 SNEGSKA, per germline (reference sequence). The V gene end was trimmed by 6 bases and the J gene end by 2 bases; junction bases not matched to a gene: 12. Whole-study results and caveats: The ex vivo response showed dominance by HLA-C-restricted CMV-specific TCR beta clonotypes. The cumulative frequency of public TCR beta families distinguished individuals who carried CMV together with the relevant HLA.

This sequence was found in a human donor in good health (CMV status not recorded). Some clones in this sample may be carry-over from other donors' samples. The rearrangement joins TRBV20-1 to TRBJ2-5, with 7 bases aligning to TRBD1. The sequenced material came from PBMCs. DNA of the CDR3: TGCAGTGCCAGTAGGGGGCGCAGAGGTCAAGAGACCCAGTACTTC. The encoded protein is CSASRGRRGQETQYF.